This paragraph reports one T cell receptor beta chain. Its antigen is unidentified. These data are taken from a study of shared clonotypes between healthy human individuals. Study-level findings and limits: It was the few donors that limited the genetic and exposure-history diversity represented. Relative to clonotypes present in all four donors, those not shared had lower generation probabilities.

The run depth of the assay was deep. Libraries were prepared by immunoSEQ multiplex PCR; TCRdb keeps only in-frame clonotypes and omits some of them. The sample has 2,500,000 or so clones, 80% to 95% seen once. Per the germline V gene, CDR1 is SEHNR and CDR2 is FQNEAQ (reference sequence). V lost 4 bases and J lost 10, with 20 bases in between. The CDR3 is 15 residues long. Everyone who donated was a Caucasian adult who lived in Nashville, Tennessee. This chain uses TRBV7-9 with TRBJ1-3; D gene uncertain. Sequenced input: naive CD4+ T cells from PBMCs. The subset: CD45RA+ positively selected. This clonotype originated in a man younger than 35 in good health. Some clones in this sample may be carry-over from other donors' samples. The CDR3 sequence is CASSSQVLHRWTIYF. CDR3 DNA sequence: TGTGCCAGCAGCTCGCAGGTCTTACACCGCTGGACCATATATTTT.